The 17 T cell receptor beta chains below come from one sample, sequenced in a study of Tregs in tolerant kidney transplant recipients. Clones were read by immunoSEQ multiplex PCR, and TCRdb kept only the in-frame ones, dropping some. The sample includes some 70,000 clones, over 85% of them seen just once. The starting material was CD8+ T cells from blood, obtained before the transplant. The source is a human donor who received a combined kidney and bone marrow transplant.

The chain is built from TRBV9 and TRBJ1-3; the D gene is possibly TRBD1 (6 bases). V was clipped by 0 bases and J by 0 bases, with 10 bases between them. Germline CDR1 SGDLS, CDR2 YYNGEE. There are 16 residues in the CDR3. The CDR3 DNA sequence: TGTGCCAGCAGCGTAGACCAGGGGAGCTCTGGAAACACCATATATTTT. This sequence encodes CASSVDQGSSGNTIYF.

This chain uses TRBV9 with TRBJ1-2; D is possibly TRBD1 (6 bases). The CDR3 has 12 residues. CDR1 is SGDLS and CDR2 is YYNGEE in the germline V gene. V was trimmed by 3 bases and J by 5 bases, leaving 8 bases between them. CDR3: CASSGQDYGYTF. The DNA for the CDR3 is TGTGCCAGCAGCGGACAGGATTATGGCTACACCTTC.

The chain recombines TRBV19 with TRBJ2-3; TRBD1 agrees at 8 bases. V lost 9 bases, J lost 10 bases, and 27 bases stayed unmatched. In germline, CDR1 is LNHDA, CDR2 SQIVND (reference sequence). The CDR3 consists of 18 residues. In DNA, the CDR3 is TGTGCCAGAACGTTAGAGGACAGGGCAAACTCGCGGGCCACCCCGCAGTATTTT. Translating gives CARTLEDRANSRATPQYF.

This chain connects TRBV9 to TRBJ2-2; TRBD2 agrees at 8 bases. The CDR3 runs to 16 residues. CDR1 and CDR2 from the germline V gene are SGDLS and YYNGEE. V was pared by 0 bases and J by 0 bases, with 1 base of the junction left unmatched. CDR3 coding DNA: TGTGCCAGCAGCGTAGAACTAGCGGCGAACACCGGGGAGCTGTTTTTT. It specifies CASSVELAANTGELFF.

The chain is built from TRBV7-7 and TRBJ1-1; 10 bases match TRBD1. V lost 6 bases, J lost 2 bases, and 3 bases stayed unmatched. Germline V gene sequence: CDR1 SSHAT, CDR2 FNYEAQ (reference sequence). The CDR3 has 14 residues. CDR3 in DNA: TGTGCCAGCAGTTGGACAGGGGGAAACACTGAAGCTTTCTTT. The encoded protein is CASSWTGGNTEAFF.

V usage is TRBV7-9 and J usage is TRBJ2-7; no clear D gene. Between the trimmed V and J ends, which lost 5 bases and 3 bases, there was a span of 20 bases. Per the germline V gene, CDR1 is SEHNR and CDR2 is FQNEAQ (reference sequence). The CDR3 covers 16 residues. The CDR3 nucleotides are TGTGCCAGCAGCCCTCAAGCAGGCCTTGAAAACTACGAGCAGTACTTC. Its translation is CASSPQAGLENYEQYF.

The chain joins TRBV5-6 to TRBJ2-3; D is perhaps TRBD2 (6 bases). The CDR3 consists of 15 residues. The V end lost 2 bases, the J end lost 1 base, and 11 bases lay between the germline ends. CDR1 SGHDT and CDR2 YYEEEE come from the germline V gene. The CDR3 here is CASSFRLEGTDTQYF. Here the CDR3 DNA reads TGTGCCAGCAGCTTTCGACTAGAGGGCACAGATACGCAGTATTTT.

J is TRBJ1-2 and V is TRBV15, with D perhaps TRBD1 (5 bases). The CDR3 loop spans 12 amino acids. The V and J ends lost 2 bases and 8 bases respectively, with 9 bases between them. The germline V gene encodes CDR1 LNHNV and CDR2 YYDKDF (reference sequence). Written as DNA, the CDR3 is TGTGCCACCAGCAGATCCAGGGTGGGCTACACCTTC. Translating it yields CATSRSRVGYTF.

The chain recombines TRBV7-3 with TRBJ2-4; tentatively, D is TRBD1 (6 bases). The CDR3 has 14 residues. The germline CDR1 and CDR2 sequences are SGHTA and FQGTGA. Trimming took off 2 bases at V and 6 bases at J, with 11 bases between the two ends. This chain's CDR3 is CASSLGSDRNIQYF. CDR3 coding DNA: TGTGCCAGCAGCTTAGGCTCGGACAGAAACATTCAGTACTTC.

The CDR3: CSVALDNEQFF. CDR3 bases: TGCAGCGTTGCCCTAGACAATGAGCAGTTCTTC. The V and J genes are TRBV29-1 and TRBJ2-1; D is ambiguous. This CDR3 is 11 amino acids long. Germline V gene sequence: CDR1 SQVTM, CDR2 ANQGSEA. Deletions cut 4 bases from V and 5 bases from J, with 6 bases between.

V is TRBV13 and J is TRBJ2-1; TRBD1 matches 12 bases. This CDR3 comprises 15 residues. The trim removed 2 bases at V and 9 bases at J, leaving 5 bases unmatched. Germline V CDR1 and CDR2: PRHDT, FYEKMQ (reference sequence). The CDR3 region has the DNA TGTGCCAGCAGCTTACTTCGGGACAGGGGGCTTGAGCAGTTCTTC. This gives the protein CASSLLRDRGLEQFF.

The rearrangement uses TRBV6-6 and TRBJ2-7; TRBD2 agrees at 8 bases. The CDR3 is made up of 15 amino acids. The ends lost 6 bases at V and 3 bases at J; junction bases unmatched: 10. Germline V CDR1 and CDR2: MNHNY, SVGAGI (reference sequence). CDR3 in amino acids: CASRDRGGPDYEQYF. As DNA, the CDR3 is TGTGCCAGCAGAGACCGGGGGGGCCCGGACTACGAGCAGTACTTC.

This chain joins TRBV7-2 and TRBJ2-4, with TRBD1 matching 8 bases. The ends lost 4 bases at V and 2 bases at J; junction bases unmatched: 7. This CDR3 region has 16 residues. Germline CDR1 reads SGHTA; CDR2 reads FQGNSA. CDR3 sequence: CASSYTGGYTKNIQYF. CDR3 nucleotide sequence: TGTGCCAGCAGCTATACAGGGGGTTATACCAAAAACATTCAGTACTTC.

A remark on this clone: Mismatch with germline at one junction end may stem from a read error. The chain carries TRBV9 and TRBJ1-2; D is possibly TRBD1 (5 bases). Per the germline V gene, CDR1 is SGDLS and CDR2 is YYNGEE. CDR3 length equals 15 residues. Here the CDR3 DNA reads TGTGCCAGCAGCGTAGGGGGCAGTCCCTTATCTCCAGTCGACTTC. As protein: CASSVGGSPLSPVDF. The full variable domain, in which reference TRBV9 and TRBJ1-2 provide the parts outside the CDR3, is DSGVTQTPKHLITATGQRVTLRCSPRSGDLSVYWYQQSLDQGLQFLIQYYNGEERAKGNILERFSAQQFPDLHSELNLSSLELGDSALYFCASSVGGSPLSPVDFGSGTRLTVV.

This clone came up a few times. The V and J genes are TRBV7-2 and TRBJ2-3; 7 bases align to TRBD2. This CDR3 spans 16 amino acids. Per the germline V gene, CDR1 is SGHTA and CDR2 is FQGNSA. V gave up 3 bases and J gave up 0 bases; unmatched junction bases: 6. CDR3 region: CASSLVAGLSTDTQYF. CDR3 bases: TGTGCCAGCAGCTTGGTAGCGGGCCTTAGCACAGATACGCAGTATTTT. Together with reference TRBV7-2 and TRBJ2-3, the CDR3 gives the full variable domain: GAGVSQSPSNKVTEKGKDVELRCDPISGHTALYWYRQSLGQGLEFLIYFQGNSAPDKSGLPSDRFSAERTGGSVSTLTIQRTQQEDSAVYLCASSLVAGLSTDTQYFGPGTRLTVL.

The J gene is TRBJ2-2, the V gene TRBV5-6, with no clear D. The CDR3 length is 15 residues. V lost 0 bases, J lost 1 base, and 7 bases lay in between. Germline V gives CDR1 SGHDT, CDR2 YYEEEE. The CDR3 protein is CASSLGFGNTGELFF. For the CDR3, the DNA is TGTGCCAGCAGCTTGGGGTTCGGGAACACCGGGGAGCTGTTTTTT.

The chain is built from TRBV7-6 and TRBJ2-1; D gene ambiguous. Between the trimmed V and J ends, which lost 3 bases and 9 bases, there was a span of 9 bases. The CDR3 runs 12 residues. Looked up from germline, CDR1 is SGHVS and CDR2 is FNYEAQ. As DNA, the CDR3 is TGTGCCAGCAGCTTGGCCGGCGGTGAGCAGTTCTTC. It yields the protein CASSLAGGEQFF.